This TCR beta chain was documented in a study of T cell repertoires in cytomegalovirus infection. In the study overall: It can be stated that public TCR beta signatures indicated CMV infection as well as a matching HLA type. Study-wide results and limits: Frequencies of public TCR beta families were cumulated, and this identified carriers of CMV plus the relevant HLA.

Trimming at V came to 6 bases and at J to 6 bases, leaving 2 bases not matched to a gene. Germline V gene lookup returns CDR1 LNHDA and CDR2 SQIVND (reference sequence). CDR3 length: 14 amino acids. TCRdb itself ran the reads through MiXCR, one entry per CDR3 protein. The repertoire consists of about 270,000 distinct CDR3 sequences, with under 25% occurring once and the leading ten covering roughly 19%. This clonotype was observed a handful of times. Antigen specificity is unknown. The V call is TRBV19, the J call TRBJ2-1; 13 nucleotides align to TRBD2. The clonotype comes from a human donor in good health (CMV status not recorded). Some clones in this sample may be carry-over from other donors' samples. The sample consisted of cultured PBMCs, taken from culture after CMV antigen stimulation. The CDR3 reads CASRTSGRPNEQFF. The CDR3 bases are TGTGCCAGTAGGACTAGCGGGAGGCCCAATGAGCAGTTCTTC.